Listed here are 22 T cell receptor beta chains from one sample, sequenced in a study of radiotherapy plus CTLA-4 blockade in lung cancer. Clones were read by immunoSEQ multiplex PCR, and TCRdb kept only the in-frame ones, dropping some. The sample lists about 73,000 clones, around 86% seen once, with roughly two fifths in the top ten. The sample consisted of peripheral blood, taken from a patient treated with radiotherapy plus ipilimumab. These receptors came from a human donor with non-small cell lung cancer that progressed on radiotherapy plus ipilimumab.

The J gene is TRBJ2-7, the V gene TRBV28; D unresolved. The CDR3 is 13 residues long. V was cut by 4 bases and J by 0 bases, with 7 bases left in between. The germline gives CDR1 MDHEN, CDR2 SYDVKM. The CDR3 is CASSYGVSYEQYF. CDR3 DNA sequence: TGTGCCAGCAGTTACGGTGTCTCCTACGAGCAGTACTTC.

J is TRBJ1-4 and V is TRBV6-6; tentative D call: TRBD1 (5 bases). The length of the CDR3 is 13 residues. Germline loops: CDR1 MNHNY, CDR2 SVGAGI (reference sequence). V was pared by 8 bases and J by 3 bases, with 10 bases between. The CDR3 DNA is TGTGCCAGCGCCGGGACGCCTAATGAAAAACTGTTTTTT. This sequence encodes CASAGTPNEKLFF.

The rearrangement joins TRBV11-2 to TRBJ1-3; no clear D gene. V dropped 5 bases and J dropped 7 bases, with 9 bases sitting between them. Looked up from germline, CDR1 is SGHAT and CDR2 is FQNNGV. The CDR3 consists of 12 residues. This CDR3 reads CASSHSRNTIYF. The CDR3, as DNA: TGTGCCAGCAGCCACAGTCGGAACACCATATATTTT. The full variable domain, in which reference TRBV11-2 and TRBJ1-3 provide the parts outside the CDR3, is EAGVAQSPRYKIIEKRQSVAFWCNPISGHATLYWYQQILGQGPKLLIQFQNNGVVDDSQLPKDRFSAERLKGVDSTLKIQPAKLEDSAVYLCASSHSRNTIYFGEGSWLTVV.

The chain links TRBV30 to TRBJ2-5, with unresolved D. The germline V gene encodes CDR1 GTSNPN and CDR2 SVGIG (reference sequence). The CDR3 covers 11 residues. V lost 5 bases and J lost 6, with 10 bases in between. The CDR3 bases are TGTGCCTGGGGACCCCTCCAGACCCAGTACTTC. This codes for CAWGPLQTQYF.

V and J are TRBV27 and TRBJ2-1, with TRBD2 as a possible D gene (5 bases). The germline V and J ends were trimmed by 0 bases and 2 bases, with 11 bases remaining between them. Germline V gene lookup returns CDR1 MNHEY and CDR2 SMNVEV (reference sequence). This CDR3 contains 16 residues. Here the CDR3 reads CASSLSRVPTYNEQFF. CDR3 bases: TGTGCCAGCAGTTTATCGCGGGTCCCCACCTACAATGAGCAGTTCTTC.

This chain connects TRBV2 to TRBJ2-3; D not certain. The V end lost 8 bases, the J end lost 6 bases, and 18 bases lay between the germline ends. CDR1 SNHLY and CDR2 FYNNEI come from the germline V gene. CDR3 size: 14 residues. CDR3 loop: CASVVYGVIDTQYF. The CDR3 nucleotides read TGTGCCAGCGTAGTGTATGGCGTAATCGATACGCAGTATTTT.

V and J are TRBV7-9 and TRBJ1-4; D may be TRBD1 (6 bases). The V end was cut by 5 bases, the J end by 13 bases, with 23 bases between. The CDR3 extends over 15 amino acids. CDR1 SEHNR and CDR2 FQNEAQ come from the germline V gene (reference sequence). The CDR3 spells CASSVQQGEGGVLFF. The CDR3 DNA sequence: TGTGCCAGCAGCGTTCAACAGGGAGAGGGTGGGGTACTGTTTTTT.

The CDR3 loop is CASTDAGNTIYF. CDR3 sequence (DNA): TGTGCCAGCACCGACGCTGGAAACACCATATATTTT. This chain joins TRBV27 and TRBJ1-3; D gene ambiguous. This CDR3 is 12 amino acids long. Germline V gene sequence: CDR1 MNHEY, CDR2 SMNVEV (reference sequence). Trimming cost V 7 bases and J 2 bases, with 6 bases left between them.

The chain combines TRBV19 with TRBJ2-3; 8 positions agree with TRBD2. The CDR3 sequence is 16 residues long. Looked up from germline, CDR1 is LNHDA and CDR2 is SQIVND (reference sequence). V dropped 7 bases and J dropped 1; count of bases not matched to a gene: 10. CDR3 nucleotide sequence: TGTGCCAGTACCCCCCGAGACGGGAGGGGCACAGATACGCAGTATTTT. This codes for CASTPRDGRGTDTQYF.

The CDR3 reads CASSIVGGIPNQPQHF. The CDR3 DNA reads as TGTGCCAGTAGTATAGTTGGGGGGATTCCTAATCAGCCCCAGCATTTT. The chain has TRBV19 and TRBJ1-5; the D gene is possibly TRBD1 (5 bases). Germline assignment: CDR1 LNHDA and CDR2 SQIVND (reference sequence). The CDR3 consists of 16 residues. The V and J ends lost 1 base and 4 bases respectively, with 14 bases between them. Looking up the rest from reference TRBV19 and TRBJ1-5 gives the full variable domain: DGGITQSPKYLFRKEGQNVTLSCEQNLNHDAMYWYRQDPGQGLRLIYYSQIVNDFQKGDIAEGYSVSREKKESFPLTVTSAQKNPTAFYLCASSIVGGIPNQPQHFGDGTRLSIL.

The rearrangement links TRBV27 to TRBJ2-4; tentatively, D is TRBD1 or TRBD2 (5 bases each). Trimming took off 4 bases at V and 7 bases at J, with 17 bases between the two ends. The germline V gene encodes CDR1 MNHEY and CDR2 SMNVEV (reference sequence). The CDR3 contains 15 residues. DNA of the CDR3: TGTGCCAGCAGTTCCCGGGACCGGCGGTGGAACATTCAGTACTTC. It codes for CASSSRDRRWNIQYF.

In its sample, this clone was seen once. V is TRBV27 and J is TRBJ2-1, with 8 bases fitting TRBD1. The CDR3 runs to 15 residues. From germline, CDR1 is MNHEY and CDR2 SMNVEV (reference sequence). The ends lost 6 bases at V and 3 bases at J; junction bases unmatched: 7. DNA for the CDR3: TGTGCCAGCAGACGAGGGACAGGAGTCTACAATGAGCAGTTCTTC. It yields the protein CASRRGTGVYNEQFF.

This clone was detected only once. This chain links TRBV2 with TRBJ2-3, with a weak D call TRBD1 (5 bases). The CDR3 extends over 12 amino acids. Germline V gives CDR1 SNHLY, CDR2 FYNNEI. Trimming left V 2 bases short and J 7 bases short, with 7 bases between. DNA for the CDR3: TGTGCCAGCAGTGAATCAGGGTATACGCAGTATTTT. Its protein is CASSESGYTQYF.

V is TRBV27 and J is TRBJ1-5, with D possibly TRBD1 on 5 matching bases. Deletions cut 6 bases from V and 3 bases from J, with 12 bases between. Germline CDR1 and CDR2: MNHEY and SMNVEV (reference sequence). CDR3 length: 14 residues. Here the CDR3 reads CASSHQGVNQPQHF. The CDR3 DNA reads as TGTGCCAGCAGCCATCAGGGAGTCAATCAGCCCCAGCATTTT.

The chain uses TRBV5-6 and TRBJ2-1, with 7 nucleotides matching TRBD1. CDR1 and CDR2 (germline): SGHDT, YYEEEE. With 2 bases clipped from V and 6 bases from J, the junction kept 8 bases outside the gene matches. This CDR3 is built from 15 residues. The CDR3 DNA sequence: TGTGCCAGCAGCTTTACAGGGGATCCGGGCAATGAGCAGTTCTTC. This codes for CASSFTGDPGNEQFF.

J is TRBJ1-1 and V is TRBV18, with 7 bases that match TRBD1. CDR1 and CDR2 (germline): KGHSH, LQKENI. This CDR3 spans 13 amino acids. V dropped 4 bases and J dropped 5; count of bases not matched to a gene: 4. DNA for the CDR3: TGTGCCAGCTCACGAGACAGGGATACTGAAGCTTTCTTT. Translated, it gives CASSRDRDTEAFF.

The chain has TRBV21-1 and TRBJ2-7; no DNA check was done on the table's D call, TRBD2. TRBV21-1 constitutes a pseudogene. The CDR3 is 10 amino acids. This CDR3 reads CASSKDEASV. The CDR3 region has the DNA TGTGCCAGCAGCAAGGATGAGGCGTCCGTC.

V gene TRBV5-1 combines with J gene TRBJ2-5, with TRBD1 matching 8 bases. This CDR3 has 16 amino acids. With 3 bases clipped from V and 0 bases from J, the junction kept 7 bases outside the gene matches. Germline lookup yields CDR1 SGHRS and CDR2 YFSETQ. CDR3 region: CASSSGQGQYQETQYF. The CDR3 DNA is TGCGCCAGCAGCTCTGGACAGGGACAGTACCAAGAGACCCAGTACTTC.

The rearrangement links TRBV5-1 to TRBJ1-5; no clear D. With 1 base removed from V and 3 bases from J, the gap between germline ends came to 11 bases. CDR1 is SGHRS, CDR2 YFSETQ, per germline. CDR3 length: 15 amino acids. CDR3 residues: CASSLFSGNNQPQHF. The CDR3 DNA follows: TGCGCCAGCAGCTTGTTTAGCGGGAACAATCAGCCCCAGCATTTT.

J is TRBJ2-5 and V is TRBV27; possibly TRBD1 for D (6 bases). This CDR3 region has 16 residues. Germline CDR1 reads MNHEY; CDR2 reads SMNVEV (reference sequence). Trimming shortened V by 2 bases and J by 1 base, and 14 bases separated the two germline ends. Written as DNA, the CDR3 is TGTGCCAGCAGTTTAAACAGGGTGGGGACCCAAGAGACCCAGTACTTC. Translation: CASSLNRVGTQETQYF.

The rearrangement links TRBV7-2 to TRBJ1-1, with D tentatively TRBD1 (6 bases). From germline, CDR1 is SGHTA and CDR2 FQGNSA. The CDR3 runs 16 residues. The ends were cut back, 3 bases at V and 1 base at J, with 15 bases in the middle. The CDR3 sequence: CASSFPPGAPNTEAFF. The CDR3 DNA reads as TGTGCCAGCAGCTTCCCGCCGGGGGCGCCGAACACTGAAGCTTTCTTT.

The CDR3 DNA sequence: TGTGCCAGCAGCTTGGGAGGGCCGGGACAGGGGGCTGGGGAGCAGTACTTC. This translates into CASSLGGPGQGAGEQYF. V usage is TRBV5-4 and J usage is TRBJ2-7, with 12 nucleotides matching TRBD1. The CDR3 spans 17 residues. V lost 0 bases, J lost 7 bases, and 11 bases stayed unmatched. The germline CDR1 and CDR2 sequences are SGHNT and YYREEE (reference sequence). Complete variable domain (other parts from reference TRBV5-4 and TRBJ2-7): ETGVTQSPTHLIKTRGQQVTLRCSSQSGHNTVSWYQQALGQGPQFIFQYYREEENGRGNFPPRFSGLQFPNYSSELNVNALELDDSALYLCASSLGGPGQGAGEQYFGPGTRLTVT.